The present TCR beta chain was sequenced within a study of OX40 agonist ivuxolimab in advanced cancers. Notes on the research overall: Ivuxolimab, which targeted the costimulatory receptor OX40 (CD134), was an agonistic, fully human IgG2 monoclonal antibody. Among the 50 to 55 dose-escalation patients, about 20 had hepatocellular carcinoma, roughly 15 melanoma, 9 renal cell carcinoma and 9 head and neck cancer. Prior anti-PD-1, anti-PD-L1 or anti-CTLA-4 therapy was permitted, and checkpoint inhibitors had been received by about 37% of dose-escalation patients. Intravenous ivuxolimab was administered to patients every 2 weeks at six dose levels: 0.01, 0.1, 0.3, 1.5, 3 and 10 mg/kg. The monotherapy dose-escalation portion (N ≈ 50 patients) of the phase I ivuxolimab trial is reported in the paper. The dose-escalation cohort was roughly 83% male with a mean age of approximately 60 years, ranging from about 20 to 80. Three dose-escalation patients achieved partial responses, one with hepatocellular carcinoma and two with cutaneous melanoma. Peripheral TCRbeta sequencing aimed to test whether ivuxolimab altered TCR sequence diversity and caused clonal T-cell expansion. General findings and caveats noted by the study authors: Antigen specificity was not determined for the clonally expanded peripheral T cells. At doses of 0.1 to 3.0 mg/kg, clonal expansion of both CD4+ and CD8+ T cells in blood was seen between baseline and week 6. Partial responders in the 0.1-3.0 mg/kg groups had among the lowest normalized peripheral clonal expansion, especially among CD8+ T cells. After ivuxolimab, expanded clones were on average more numerous among CD8+ T cells than among CD4+ T cells. Low levels of normalized T-cell clonal expansion were also seen in some patients who did not respond.

The trial excluded patients who had a history of autoimmune disease or who were on systemic immunosuppression. Peripheral blood for TCR sequencing was collected from all dose cohorts at baseline, on cycle 4 day 1, and on cycle 7 day 1. Samples came from an open-label, multicenter, first-in-human phase I dose-escalation trial of ivuxolimab. Adults with locally advanced or metastatic melanoma, renal cell, hepatocellular, or head and neck squamous cell carcinoma were enrolled in the trial. Before TCR sequencing, CD4+ T cells and CD8+ T cells were sorted from peripheral blood as separate populations. Cut back by 4 bases and 3 bases, the V and J ends lie 7 bases apart. Its CDR3 holds 13 amino acids, cysteine through phenylalanine. The entry retains the CDR3 DNA only, 39 bases that are in frame from base 1. Looking up the germline V gene yields CDR1 SGHVS and CDR2 FNYEAQ. Remarks on this clone: Its antigen remains undetermined. No qualities accompany the bases; no much larger clone lies one base away.

For sequencing of the TCRbeta CDR3 region, genomic DNA was extracted from the sorted cells. TCRbeta CDR3 regions were sequenced using the immunoSEQ Assay. TCRdb holds this immuneACCESS table with in-frame rearrangements only. Some clones are missing; in checked studies, unresolved V genes explain under half, and the rest has no known cause. This sample has around 62,000 clones in its table, and about 89% of those were observed once. The top ten constitute more than 9% of the sample. Sequencing was performed on CD4+ or CD8+ T cells sorted from blood, taken in a trial of the OX40 agonist ivuxolimab. The clonotype originates from an adult with an advanced solid tumor such as melanoma, head and neck, liver or kidney cancer. The rearrangement combines TRBV7-6 with TRBJ1-5, with a weak D call of TRBD1 (5 bases match). CDR3 protein: CASSWGSNQPQHF. At the DNA level, the sequence is TGTGCCAGCAGCTGGGGGTCCAATCAGCCCCAGCATTTT.